One and the same sample provided the 23 T cell receptor beta chains below, sequenced in a study of cytomegalovirus exposure and HLA in healthy donors. In the PCR, 60 Vbeta and 13 Jbeta primers were used. Sequencing was performed with immunoSEQ multiplex PCR; in TCRdb, only in-frame clones are kept and a portion is missing. The sample yields approximately 220,000 clones, approximately 83% seen once. The specimen was PBMCs. The receptors stem from a boy aged 2-15 years in good health and CMV-seronegative.

The CDR3 DNA reads TGTGCCAGCAGCGTCCTGGGACATTCCTACGAGCAGTACTTC. It yields the protein CASSVLGHSYEQYF. V gene TRBV9 combines with J gene TRBJ2-7, with D possibly being TRBD1 (6 bases). Trimming left V 2 bases short and J 1 base short, with 10 bases between. This CDR3 has 14 residues. CDR1 and CDR2 (germline): SGDLS, YYNGEE.

The chain has TRBV7-9 and TRBJ2-3; 8 bases map to TRBD1. After removal of 4 bases from V and 7 bases from J, the junction contained 13 bases not matched to a gene. CDR3 length: 16 amino acids. Germline values: CDR1 SEHNR, CDR2 FQNEAQ (reference sequence). CDR3 loop: CASSSHPGQANNTQYF. Here the CDR3 DNA reads TGTGCCAGCAGCTCCCATCCGGGACAGGCCAACAATACGCAGTATTTT.

The chain has TRBV6-5 and TRBJ1-4; 7 nucleotides line up with TRBD1. Germline V gives CDR1 MNHEY, CDR2 SVGAGI. Germline trimming cut 6 bases from V and 6 bases from J; bases unmatched to any gene: 4. This CDR3 spans 13 amino acids. CDR3 in DNA: TGTGCCAGCAGCAGGGGGAGAGATGAAAAACTGTTTTTT. Translated, it gives CASSRGRDEKLFF.

The chain employs TRBV13 and TRBJ2-3; D is possibly TRBD1 (6 bases). CDR3 length: 15 residues. V was clipped by 6 bases and J by 4 bases, with 17 bases between them. Germline V gene sequence: CDR1 PRHDT, CDR2 FYEKMQ (reference sequence). As DNA, the CDR3 is TGTGCCAGCAGTCTCCGGGACATACGGGCAGATACGCAGTATTTT. It translates to CASSLRDIRADTQYF.

In this sample, this clone turned up once. This chain links TRBV30 with TRBJ2-5; TRBD2 matches at 9 bases. The assigned J gene may be wrong: the sequence end matches TRBJ2-7 better. Looked up from germline, CDR1 is GTSNPN and CDR2 is SVGIG (reference sequence). The CDR3 runs 14 residues. CDR3 in DNA: TGTGCCTGGGGGGTGGGAGCGGGAGGTTACGAGCAGTACTTC. Its translation: CAWGVGAGGYEQYF.

The CDR3 protein is CATSSPSGLPGNEQFF. Here the CDR3 DNA reads TGTGCCACCAGCAGCCCTTCGGGTCTCCCGGGAAATGAGCAGTTCTTC. V is TRBV15 and J is TRBJ2-1; perhaps TRBD2 as D (5 bases). V shed 3 bases and J shed 7 bases, with 19 bases lying between them. Germline lookup yields CDR1 LNHNV and CDR2 YYDKDF (reference sequence). This CDR3 has 16 amino acids.

CDR3 sequence reads: CASSEWRTRDNEQFF. The CDR3 bases are TGTGCCAGCAGTGAATGGCGGACTAGAGACAATGAGCAGTTCTTC. The J gene is TRBJ2-1, the V gene TRBV2, with 7 bases aligning to TRBD2. This CDR3 has 15 amino acids. V shed 2 bases and J 5 bases; nucleotides not matched to a gene: 6. CDR1 and CDR2 from the germline V gene are SNHLY and FYNNEI.

This clone is a singleton in its sample. The chain combines TRBV10-3 with TRBJ2-7; 8 bases are a match to TRBD1. Germline V gene data show CDR1 as ENHRY and CDR2 as SYGVKD. CDR3 size: 16 residues. The junction had 16 bases not matched to a gene; V was cut back by 6 bases and J by 6 bases. CDR3 in DNA: TGTGCCATCAGCTCCGTATTGACAGGGGAGGTAGGCGAGCAGTACTTC. This gives the protein CAISSVLTGEVGEQYF.

The chain joins TRBV9 to TRBJ1-5; D is possibly TRBD1 (5 bases). Between the trimmed V and J ends, which lost 4 bases and 2 bases, there was a span of 13 bases. Germline V gives CDR1 SGDLS, CDR2 YYNGEE. The CDR3 consists of 15 residues. CDR3 nucleotide sequence: TGTGCCAGCAGCAGCGACGGGGGAGGCAATCAGCCCCAGCATTTT. Amino acid sequence: CASSSDGGGNQPQHF.

The chain recombines TRBV25-1 with TRBJ1-1, with D unclear. V was pared by 6 bases and J by 2 bases, with 7 bases between. The CDR3 consists of 12 residues. CDR1 is MGHDK and CDR2 is SYGVNS in the germline V gene. The CDR3 is CASRAVNTEAFF. The DNA of the CDR3 is TGTGCCAGCAGGGCAGTAAACACTGAAGCTTTCTTT.

J is TRBJ2-3 and V is TRBV19; a possible D gene is TRBD2 (6 bases). The CDR3 contains 14 residues. V lost 7 bases, J lost 2 bases, and 13 bases lay in between. Germline CDR1 reads LNHDA; CDR2 reads SQIVND (reference sequence). The CDR3 DNA reads as TGTGCCAGTAAGGCGGGAATAGTCACAGATACGCAGTATTTT. It codes for CASKAGIVTDTQYF.

This chain uses TRBV13 with TRBJ2-7; the match to TRBD2 covers 14 bases. The CDR3 is 19 residues long. Germline CDR1 PRHDT, CDR2 FYEKMQ (reference sequence). V lost 4 bases to trimming and J lost 3 bases; unmatched junction nucleotides: 14. The CDR3 bases are TGTGCCAGCAGCTCCCCTGGGGGACTAGCGGGGGCCAGACGCTACGAGCAGTACTTC. It specifies CASSSPGGLAGARRYEQYF.

The V and J genes are TRBV9 and TRBJ1-2; D might be TRBD1 (5 bases). CDR3 length equals 15 residues. The germline V and J ends were trimmed by 4 bases and 4 bases, with 17 bases remaining between them. Germline V gene sequence: CDR1 SGDLS, CDR2 YYNGEE. The CDR3 DNA is TGTGCCAGCAGCTTACTCGACGGGGGAATCTATGGCTACACCTTC. Amino acids: CASSLLDGGIYGYTF.

As regards this clone: The germline gene is not matched at one end of the junction; a read error may be the cause. The chain uses TRBV4-1 and TRBJ1-2; TRBD1 matches 7 bases. The germline CDR1 and CDR2 sequences are MGHRA and YSYEKL. The CDR3 sequence is 12 residues long. DNA for the CDR3: TGCGCCAGCAGCCAAGGGGGCAGGGGGACTTCGTTC. Translation: CASSQGGRGTSF.

This clone was counted a single time. The CDR3 sequence is CARSLEPATNEKLFF. CDR3 bases: TGTGCCAGAAGCTTGGAACCAGCAACTAATGAAAAACTGTTTTTT. This chain joins TRBV5-3 and TRBJ1-4; D not certain. TRBV5-3 carries the ORF label, with uncertain function. V was pared by 0 bases and J by 0 bases, with 6 bases between. The CDR3 loop spans 15 amino acids.

V gene TRBV12-5 combines with J gene TRBJ1-1; D not certain. The germline V gene encodes CDR1 LGHNT and CDR2 FRNRAP. V was clipped by 0 bases and J by 2 bases, with 4 bases between them. The CDR3 is 13 residues long. CDR3 sequence (DNA): TGTGCTAGTGGTTTGGTACAAAACACTGAAGCTTTCTTT. This translates into CASGLVQNTEAFF.

V gene TRBV19 combines with J gene TRBJ2-2, with TRBD2 as a possible D gene (6 bases). The CDR3 is 16 residues long. Germline V gene sequence: CDR1 LNHDA, CDR2 SQIVND (reference sequence). V was trimmed by 4 bases and J by 5 bases, leaving 17 bases between them. The CDR3 DNA is TGTGCCAGTAGTAAAAAACCCGGGAGCGGGACCGGGGAGCTGTTTTTT. This codes for CASSKKPGSGTGELFF.

This chain links TRBV30 with TRBJ2-1; D is undetermined. The germline V and J ends were trimmed by 4 bases and 9 bases, with 16 bases remaining between them. The length of the CDR3 is 13 residues. Germline CDR1 GTSNPN, CDR2 SVGIG (reference sequence). This chain's CDR3 is CAWNVVDPGEQFF. CDR3 DNA: TGTGCCTGGAATGTCGTTGACCCGGGTGAGCAGTTCTTC.

This clone was counted only a few times. The V gene is TRBV5-1, the J gene TRBJ2-5, with 10 bases identical to TRBD2. The CDR3 is 14 residues long. The V and J ends lost 7 bases and 5 bases, in that order; junction bases with no gene match: 8. Germline lookup yields CDR1 SGHRS and CDR2 YFSETQ. This chain's CDR3 is CASRSSGSQETQYF. The CDR3 coding sequence is TGCGCCAGCCGATCTAGCGGGAGCCAGGAGACCCAGTACTTC.

This chain uses TRBV2 with TRBJ2-5; 9 positions agree with TRBD1. V was pared by 6 bases and J by 5 bases, with 10 bases of the junction left unmatched. CDR1 SNHLY and CDR2 FYNNEI come from the germline V gene. CDR3 length: 15 residues. CDR3 sequence (DNA): TGTGCCAGCAGCCGGGACAGGGTTGTGTCGGAGACCCAGTACTTC. Protein: CASSRDRVVSETQYF.

This rearrangement joins TRBV10-1 to TRBJ2-1; D is uncertain. This CDR3 comprises 14 residues. The germline CDR1 and CDR2 sequences are WNHNN and SYGVQD (reference sequence). Trimming took off 2 bases at V and 6 bases at J, with 11 bases between the two ends. This CDR3 reads CASSERGLINEQFF. DNA of the CDR3: TGCGCCAGCAGTGAGAGAGGTCTTATCAATGAGCAGTTCTTC.

Concerning this clone: The CDR3 does not close with the conserved phenylalanine or tryptophan, likely indicating a read error. J is TRBJ1-2 and V is TRBV27; TRBD1 matches at 11 bases. The CDR3 has 15 residues. Germline loops: CDR1 MNHEY, CDR2 SMNVEV (reference sequence). Trimming removed 6 bases from V and 8 bases from J; junction bases left unmatched: 11. CDR3 DNA: TGTGCCAGCAGAGGGAGGACAGGGGGCGCGTACGGCTACACCGTC. Its protein product is CASRGRTGGAYGYTV.

CDR3 sequence: CASSYDSYEQYF. Written as DNA, the CDR3 is TGTGCCAGCAGCTACGACAGTTACGAGCAGTACTTC. The rearrangement uses TRBV5-6 and TRBJ2-5; a possible D gene is TRBD1 (5 bases). The end of the DNA aligns better with TRBJ2-7, so the J call may be wrong. Per the germline V gene, CDR1 is SGHDT and CDR2 is YYEEEE. The CDR3 is 12 amino acids.